The TCR beta chain described here comes from a study of T cell responses to AZD1222 COVID-19 vaccine. Study-wide results and caveats: It was only after the peak T cell response that any repertoires were sampled. Among those given AZD1222, only five or six were seropositive at baseline. An increase in Spike-specific TCR breadth and depth was observed after two AZD1222 doses. Possibly, clonal diversity was underestimated; donors were largely white British and included more females.

The table lists this clone with a few counts. Its antigen is not identified. Measured with immunoSEQ multiplex PCR; TCRdb has only the in-frame clones, and not every one. Of 170,000 or so clones in the sample, about 85% are singletons; the top ten hold less than 3%. The source material was peripheral blood, sampled on day 0 of AZD1222 vaccination. The sequence derives from an adult in good health.

CDR3 loop: CAWSRQGAIGYTF. As DNA, the CDR3 is TGTGCCTGGTCACGACAGGGGGCGATTGGCTACACCTTC. The chain uses TRBV30 and TRBJ1-2; 10 positions match TRBD1. The J segment lost 7 bases and the V segment lost 5 bases, leaving 7 bases of the junction unmatched. Germline V gene lookup returns CDR1 GTSNPN and CDR2 SVGIG (reference sequence). The CDR3 length is 13 residues. Supplemented by reference TRBV30 and TRBJ1-2, the full variable domain reads SQTIHQWPATLVQPVGSPLSLECTVEGTSNPNLYWYRQAAGRGLQLLFYSVGIGQISSEVPQNLSASRPQDRQFILSSKKLLLSDSGFYLCAWSRQGAIGYTFGSGTRLTVV.